Sequencing of this TCR beta chain was carried out in a study of OX40 agonist ivuxolimab in advanced cancers. A single count supports this clone. The sample contains more than one DNA sequence encoding this CDR3. Sequenced by immunoSEQ multiplex PCR; TCRdb stores in-frame clones only, minus some. The repertoire includes some 59,000 clones, 85% to 95% of them detected once, and around 8.7% sits in the top ten. The CDR3 totals 15 residues. V was trimmed by 0 bases and J by 1 base, leaving 6 bases between them. Germline CDR1 reads LNHNV; CDR2 reads YYDKDF (reference sequence). The starting material was CD4+ or CD8+ T cells sorted from blood, obtained in a trial of the OX40 agonist ivuxolimab. This clonotype was obtained from an adult with an advanced solid tumor such as melanoma, head and neck, liver or kidney cancer. The rearrangement joins TRBV15 to TRBJ2-2, with D possibly TRBD2 on 5 matching bases. The CDR3 nucleotides are TGTGCCACCAGCAGAGATCGGGGGAACACCGGGGAGCTGTTTTTT. Protein product: CATSRDRGNTGELFF.